The 3 T cell receptor beta chains below come from one sample, sequenced in a study of neurological immune-mediated disorders. TCRdb ran MiXCR on the 5' RACE reads and lists one entry per CDR3 protein. The data contain about 55,000 distinct CDR3 sequences, roughly 4.6% of them singletons. The specimen sequenced was PBMCs. These TCRs come from a man aged 45-65 years with multiple sclerosis.

This clonotype occurred many times. The V call is TRBV4-1, the J call TRBJ2-1, with D perhaps matching TRBD2 (5 bases). Germline CDR1 and CDR2: MGHRA and YSYEKL. V lost 0 bases and J 2 bases, leaving 11 bases between the germline ends. The CDR3 spans 16 residues. The CDR3 nucleotides are TGCGCCAGCAGCCAAGAATTCCGGGGTGCCTACAATGAGCAGTTCTTC. Protein sequence: CASSQEFRGAYNEQFF.

This clonotype occurred many times. CDR3 residues: CASSPGGFGPLHF. The CDR3 DNA reads as TGTGCCAGCAGCCCCGGGGGCTTTGGACCCCTCCACTTT. The rearrangement joins TRBV7-9 to TRBJ1-6; the D gene is possibly TRBD1 (6 bases). CDR3 length: 13 amino acids. V was cut by 5 bases and J by 12 bases, with 14 bases left in between. Per germline, CDR1 SEHNR and CDR2 FQNEAQ (reference sequence).

This clonotype appeared many times. This rearrangement joins TRBV5-1 to TRBJ2-5; 7 bases are a match to TRBD1. V was clipped by 4 bases and J by 2 bases; unmatched bases: 5. Germline V gene data show CDR1 as SGHRS and CDR2 as YFSETQ. CDR3 length: 14 amino acids. Here the CDR3 DNA reads TGCGCCAGCAGCAGGGGACAGAATCAAGAGACCCAGTACTTC. It encodes CASSRGQNQETQYF.